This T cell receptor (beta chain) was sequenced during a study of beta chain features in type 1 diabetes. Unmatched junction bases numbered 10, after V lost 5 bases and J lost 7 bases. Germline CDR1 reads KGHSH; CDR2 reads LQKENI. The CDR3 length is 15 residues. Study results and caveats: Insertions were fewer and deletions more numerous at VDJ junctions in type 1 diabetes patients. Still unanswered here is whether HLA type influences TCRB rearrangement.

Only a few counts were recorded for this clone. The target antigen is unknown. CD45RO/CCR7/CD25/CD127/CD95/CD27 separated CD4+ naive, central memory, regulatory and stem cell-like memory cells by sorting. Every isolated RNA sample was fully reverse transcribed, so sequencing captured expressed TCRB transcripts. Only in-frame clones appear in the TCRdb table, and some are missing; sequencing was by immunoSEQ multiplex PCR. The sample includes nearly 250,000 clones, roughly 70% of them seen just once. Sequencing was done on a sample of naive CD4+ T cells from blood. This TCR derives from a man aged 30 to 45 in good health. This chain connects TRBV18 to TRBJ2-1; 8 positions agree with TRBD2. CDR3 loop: CASSTWTSQGNEQFF. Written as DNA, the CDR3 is TGTGCCAGCTCAACCTGGACTAGCCAGGGAAATGAGCAGTTCTTC.